This is a list of T cell receptor beta chains from one sample in a study of vaccination and CD4 T cells after COVID-19. Their antigens are not known. TCRdb called the PCR reads again in MiXCR, with one record for every CDR3 protein. The sample lists about 7,200 distinct CDR3 sequences, more than 35% occurring once. The sample was CD4+ T cells from blood, cultured in vitro. The receptors shown here come from a human donor in good health. The CDR3 runs from the conserved cysteine through the conserved F or W. The D gene is left open where the match is weak. The listing skips clone size in some rows; elsewhere it reads once, few, many or a size class.

J	D	V	size	CDR3	DNA
TRBJ2-2	-	TRBV20-1	-	CSVPTTGGAGELFF	TGCAGTGTCCCTACGACAGGAGGGGCCGGGGAGCTGTTTTTT
TRBJ1-3	TRBD1	TRBV6-5	-	CASSYTGDTFLSSGNTIYF	TGTGCCAGCAGTTACACAGGGGACACTTTTCTAAGCTCTGGAAACACCATATATTTT
TRBJ2-3	-	TRBV24-1	few	CATSDGVSDTQYF	TGTGCCACCAGTGATGGGGTTTCAGATACGCAGTATTTT
TRBJ2-3	-	TRBV6-1	few	CASRQPATDTQYF	TGTGCCAGCAGACAGCCGGCCACAGATACGCAGTATTTT
TRBJ2-3	TRBD1	TRBV11-2	-	CASSPQGAPDTQYF	TGTGCCAGCAGCCCTCAGGGGGCTCCAGATACGCAGTATTTT
TRBJ1-2	-	TRBV10-2	few	CASSDADWYGYTF	TGCGCCAGCAGTGATGCAGATTGGTATGGCTACACCTTC
TRBJ1-3	-	TRBV6-1	-	CASSETGHSGNTIYF	TGTGCCAGCAGTGAGACAGGTCACTCTGGAAACACCATATATTTT
TRBJ1-5	-	TRBV10-3	-	CASSEYGDNQPQHF	TGTGCCAGCAGTGAATATGGGGACAATCAGCCCCAGCATTTT
TRBJ2-7	-	TRBV30	-	CAWSVGPREQYF	TGTGCCTGGAGTGTAGGCCCACGCGAGCAGTACTTC
TRBJ1-2	-	TRBV27	few	CASSLSLQARNGYTF	TGTGCCAGCAGTTTATCTTTACAAGCACGGAATGGCTACACCTTC
TRBJ2-7	-	TRBV2	few	CATRGEGNYEQYF	TGTGCCACCAGGGGCGAGGGGAACTACGAGCAGTACTTC
TRBJ2-2	TRBD1	TRBV6-1	few	CATVRTGGTGELFF	TGTGCCACCGTCCGGACAGGTGGCACCGGGGAGCTGTTTTTT